A selection of T cell receptor beta chains follows, all from one sample in a study of T cell responses to AZD1222 COVID-19 vaccine. Produced via immunoSEQ multiplex PCR; TCRdb's table is partial and in-frame only. This table has more than 130,000 clones, 90% appearing once. The sequenced sample was peripheral blood, obtained on day 0 of AZD1222 vaccination. These receptors came from an adult in good health. CDR3s include the opening cysteine and the closing phenylalanine or tryptophan. D genes are given only for firm matches. Clone size is not always given. Where it is, it says once, few, many or a class for expanded clones.

DNA	CDR3	length	D	size	V	J
TGTGCCAGCAGTCCAGGGCGAATTTCCTACAATGAGCAGTTCTTC	CASSPGRISYNEQFF	15	NA	NA	TRBV3-1/TRBV3-2	TRBJ2-1
TGTGCCAGCAGCGTAGTACTAGCGGGGGGTTCGAATGAGCAGTTCTTC	CASSVVLAGGSNEQFF	16	TRBD2	once	TRBV9	TRBJ2-1
TGCGCCAGCAGCTTGACAGTAACCGGGGAGCTGTTTTTT	CASSLTVTGELFF	13	NA	once	TRBV5-1	TRBJ2-2
TGTGCCAGCAGCGCACGGGGGGAGACCCAGTACTTC	CASSARGETQYF	12	NA	NA	TRBV9	TRBJ2-5
TGTGCCAGCAGCCAATGGGAAAAGGGCAATGAGCAGTTCTTC	CASSQWEKGNEQFF	14	NA	NA	TRBV4-2	TRBJ2-1
TGCGCCAGCAGCCAAATATATGGGACAAGCTCCTACGAGCAGTACTTC	CASSQIYGTSSYEQYF	16	NA	NA	TRBV4-1	TRBJ2-7
TGTGCCTGGCGGAGGGGGTATGGCTACACCTTC	CAWRRGYGYTF	11	NA	NA	TRBV30	TRBJ1-2
TGTGCCAGCAGTCCCCCGGGACCACTCTACGAGCAGTACTTC	CASSPPGPLYEQYF	14	NA	NA	TRBV27	TRBJ2-7
TGTGCCAGCAGCTCTCGTACCTGGGGTCATGGCTACACCTTC	CASSSRTWGHGYTF	14	NA	once	TRBV11-3	TRBJ1-2
TGTGCCAGTAGGAGGACTAGCGGGGACTACAATGAGCAGTTCTTC	CASRRTSGDYNEQFF	15	TRBD2	NA	TRBV19	TRBJ2-1
TGCAGCGCCCGCCAGATGGGCAGGGGGCTACACAATGAGCAGTTCTTC	CSARQMGRGLHNEQFF	16	TRBD1	NA	TRBV29-1	TRBJ2-1
TGTGCCAGCAGCTTAGATCGGACCCGGGGCCGTGACAATGAGCAGTTCTTC	CASSLDRTRGRDNEQFF	17	NA	NA	TRBV11-2	TRBJ2-1
TGTGCCATCAGTGAACGTCAGCCCTATGGCTACACCTTC	CAISERQPYGYTF	13	NA	NA	TRBV10-3	TRBJ1-2
TGTGCCAGTAGTATCTCAGAGAGCCGCTCTGGAAACACCATATATTTT	CASSISESRSGNTIYF	16	NA	NA	TRBV19	TRBJ1-3
TGTGCCAGCAGTGTACGACTGCCAGCTAACTATGGCTACACCTTC	CASSVRLPANYGYTF	15	NA	NA	TRBV2	TRBJ1-2
TGTGCCAGCAGCTTCGACGCCACAGGGATTGGCAACATTCAGTACTTC	CASSFDATGIGNIQYF	16	NA	NA	TRBV5-6	TRBJ2-4
TGTGCCAGCAGCCCGGGATCTCGGTGGGGCTACACCTTC	CASSPGSRWGYTF	13	NA	NA	TRBV7-9	TRBJ1-2
TGTGCCAGCAGCTCCGGGACAGGTCTCACAGATACGCAGTATTTT	CASSSGTGLTDTQYF	15	TRBD1	NA	TRBV5-5	TRBJ2-3
TGTGCCAGCTCCGGCGGGCAGGATAATCAGCCCCAGCATTTT	CASSGGQDNQPQHF	14	NA	once	TRBV18	TRBJ1-5
TGTGCCAGCTCACCCCCCGACAGGGTCACAGATACGCAGTATTTT	CASSPPDRVTDTQYF	15	TRBD1	once	TRBV25-1	TRBJ2-3
TGTGCCAGCTTCAGAATGCGTGCTGAAAAACTGTTTTTT	CASFRMRAEKLFF	13	NA	NA	TRBV18	TRBJ1-4
TGTGCCAGCAGCGACGGACTGTACGAGCAGTACTTC	CASSDGLYEQYF	12	NA	once	TRBV7-9	TRBJ2-7
TGTGCCAGCAGCTTTTATGCGGCAGATACGCAGTATTTT	CASSFYAADTQYF	13	NA	NA	TRBV7-8	TRBJ2-3
TGTGCCAGCAGTAGGGGGGGAGGTCGGGAAAAACTGTTTTTT	CASSRGGGREKLFF	14	NA	NA	TRBV27	TRBJ1-4
TGCGCCAGCAGCCAAGAGGGGGGGCCCCCCGGAGATACGCAGTATTTT	CASSQEGGPPGDTQYF	16	NA	NA	TRBV4-3	TRBJ2-3
TGTGCCAGCAGCGCGGGCCTCTATCCACCCCTCCACTTT	CASSAGLYPPLHF	13	NA	NA	TRBV12-3/TRBV12-4	TRBJ1-6
TGTGCCAGCAGCGCAGCCGGGACGGCCTACGAGCAGTACTTC	CASSAAGTAYEQYF	14	NA	NA	TRBV7-9	TRBJ2-7
TGTGCCAGCAGCGCCGTGTGGGAATCTAATCAGCCCCAGCATTTT	CASSAVWESNQPQHF	15	NA	NA	TRBV5-8	TRBJ1-5
TGTGCCAGCAGCCAAGAATTTACTAGCAGAAGCTACGAGCAGTACTTC	CASSQEFTSRSYEQYF	16	NA	NA	TRBV14	TRBJ2-7
TGCAGCGTGACAGGGCTAGCGGGAAGGGCCTACAATGAGCAGTTCTTC	CSVTGLAGRAYNEQFF	16	TRBD2	NA	TRBV29-1	TRBJ2-1
TGTGCCAGCAGCGTAGTCAAGACTAGCGGGAGAAGTGAGCAGTTCTTC	CASSVVKTSGRSEQFF	16	TRBD2	NA	TRBV9	TRBJ2-1
TGTGCCGCCCCCAGGACAGGGGCCGGCTACACCTTC	CAAPRTGAGYTF	12	TRBD1	once	TRBV30	TRBJ1-2
TGTGCCTGGACCTACATGGACCCCGGCTATGGCTACACCTTC	CAWTYMDPGYGYTF	14	NA	NA	TRBV30	TRBJ1-2
TGTGCCAGCAGCCAAAACGGGGTCACTGAAGCTTTCTTT	CASSQNGVTEAFF	13	NA	once	TRBV14	TRBJ1-1
TGTGCCAGCAGTTACCCCCCCCAGGGGCAAGATACGCAGTATTTT	CASSYPPQGQDTQYF	15	NA	NA	TRBV6-2/TRBV6-3	TRBJ2-3
TGTGCCAGCAGCCCCCCCGGGACAGGGAACGAGCAGTACTTC	CASSPPGTGNEQYF	14	TRBD1	NA	TRBV4-2	TRBJ2-7
TGCGCCAGCAGCCTGGACAGGGGTAATGAAAAACTGTTTTTT	CASSLDRGNEKLFF	14	TRBD1	NA	TRBV4-3	TRBJ1-4
TGTGCCAGCAGCCCCGGGACTAGCGGGAAAGGGGGAGGCACCGGGGAGCTGTTTTTT	CASSPGTSGKGGGTGELFF	19	TRBD2	NA	TRBV5-4	TRBJ2-2
TGTGCCATCAGTGAGCTAGCGGGGCACGGGGAGCTGTTTTTT	CAISELAGHGELFF	14	TRBD2	NA	TRBV10-3	TRBJ2-2